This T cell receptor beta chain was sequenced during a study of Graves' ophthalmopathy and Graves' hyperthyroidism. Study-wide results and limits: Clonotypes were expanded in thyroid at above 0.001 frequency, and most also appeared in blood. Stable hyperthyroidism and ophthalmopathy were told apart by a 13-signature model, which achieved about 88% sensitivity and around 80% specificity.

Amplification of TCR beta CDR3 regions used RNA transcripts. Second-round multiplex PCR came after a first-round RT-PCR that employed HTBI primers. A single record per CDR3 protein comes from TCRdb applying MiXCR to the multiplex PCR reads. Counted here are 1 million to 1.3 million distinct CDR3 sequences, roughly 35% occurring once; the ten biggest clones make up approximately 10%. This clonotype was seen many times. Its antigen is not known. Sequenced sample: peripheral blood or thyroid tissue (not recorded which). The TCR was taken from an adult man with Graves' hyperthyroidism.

The CDR3 loop is CASSLSSGSGNTIYF. CDR3 bases: TGTGCCAGCAGCTTATCGTCAGGGTCTGGAAACACCATATATTTT. The chain carries TRBV12-3 or TRBV12-4 and TRBJ1-3; possibly TRBD1 for D (5 bases). CDR3 length: 15 amino acids. Trimming took off 6 bases at V and 1 base at J, with 13 bases between the two ends.